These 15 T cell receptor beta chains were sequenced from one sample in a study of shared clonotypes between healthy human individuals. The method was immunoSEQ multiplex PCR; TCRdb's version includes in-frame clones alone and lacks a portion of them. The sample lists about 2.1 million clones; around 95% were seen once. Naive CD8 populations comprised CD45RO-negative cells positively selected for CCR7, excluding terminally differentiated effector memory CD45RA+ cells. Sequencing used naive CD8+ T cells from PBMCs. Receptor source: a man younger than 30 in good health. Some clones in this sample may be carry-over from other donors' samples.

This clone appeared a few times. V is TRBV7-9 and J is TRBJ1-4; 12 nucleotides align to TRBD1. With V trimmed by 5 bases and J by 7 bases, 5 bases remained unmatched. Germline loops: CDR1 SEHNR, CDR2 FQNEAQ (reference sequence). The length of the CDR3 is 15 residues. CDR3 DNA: TGTGCCAGCAGCAACCGGGACAGGGGGCCTGAAAAACTGTTTTTT. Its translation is CASSNRDRGPEKLFF.

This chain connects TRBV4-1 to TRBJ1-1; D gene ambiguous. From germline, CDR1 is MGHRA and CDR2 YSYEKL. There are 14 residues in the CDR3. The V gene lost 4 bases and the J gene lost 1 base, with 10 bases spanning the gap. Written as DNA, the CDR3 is TGCGCCAGCAGCCCGGTAAAAAGGAACACTGAAGCTTTCTTT. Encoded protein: CASSPVKRNTEAFF.

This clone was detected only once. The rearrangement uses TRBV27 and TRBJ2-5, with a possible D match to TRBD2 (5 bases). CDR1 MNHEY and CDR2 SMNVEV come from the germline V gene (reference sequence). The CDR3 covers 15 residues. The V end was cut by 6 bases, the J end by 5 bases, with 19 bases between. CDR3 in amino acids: CASSRKAGLSETQYF. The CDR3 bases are TGTGCCAGCAGCCGAAAAGCCGGACTTTCGGAGACCCAGTACTTC.

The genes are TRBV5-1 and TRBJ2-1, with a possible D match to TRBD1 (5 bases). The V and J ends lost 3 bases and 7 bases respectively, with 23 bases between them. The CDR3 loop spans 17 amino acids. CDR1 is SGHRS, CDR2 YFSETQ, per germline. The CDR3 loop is CASSWGPGDSLSNEQFF. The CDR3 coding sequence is TGCGCCAGCAGCTGGGGCCCGGGCGATTCTCTATCGAATGAGCAGTTCTTC.

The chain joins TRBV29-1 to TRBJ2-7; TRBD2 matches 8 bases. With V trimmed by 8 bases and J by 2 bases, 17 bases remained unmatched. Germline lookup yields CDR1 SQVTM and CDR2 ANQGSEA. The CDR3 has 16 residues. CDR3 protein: CSISRGGNRDPYEQYF. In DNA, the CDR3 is TGCAGCATCAGTCGGGGGGGAAACAGGGACCCCTACGAGCAGTACTTC.

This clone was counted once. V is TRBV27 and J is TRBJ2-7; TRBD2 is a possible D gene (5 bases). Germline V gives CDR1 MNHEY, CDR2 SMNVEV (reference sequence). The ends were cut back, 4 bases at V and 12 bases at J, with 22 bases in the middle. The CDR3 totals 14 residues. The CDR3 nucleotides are TGTGCCAGCAGTTACAAGGAAGGAGGTGGGGATCGGTACTTC. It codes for CASSYKEGGGDRYF.

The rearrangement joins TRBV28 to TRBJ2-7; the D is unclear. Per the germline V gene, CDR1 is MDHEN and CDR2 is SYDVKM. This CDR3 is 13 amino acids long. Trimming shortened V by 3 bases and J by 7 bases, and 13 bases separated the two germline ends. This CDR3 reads CASSFLGGREQYF. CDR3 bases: TGTGCCAGCAGTTTTCTTGGTGGGCGGGAGCAGTACTTC.

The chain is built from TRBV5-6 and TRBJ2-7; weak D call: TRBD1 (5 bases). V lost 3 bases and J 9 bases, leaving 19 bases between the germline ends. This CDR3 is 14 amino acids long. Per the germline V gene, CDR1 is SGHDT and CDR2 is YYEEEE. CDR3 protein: CASSSVGQAVGQYF. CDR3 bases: TGTGCCAGCAGCTCGGTGGGGCAGGCTGTTGGGCAGTACTTC.

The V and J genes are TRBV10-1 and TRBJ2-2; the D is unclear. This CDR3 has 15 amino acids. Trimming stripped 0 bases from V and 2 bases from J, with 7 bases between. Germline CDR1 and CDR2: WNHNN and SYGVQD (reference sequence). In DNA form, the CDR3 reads TGCGCCAGCAGTGAGTCGTTCAGCAACACCGGGGAGCTGTTTTTT. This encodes CASSESFSNTGELFF.

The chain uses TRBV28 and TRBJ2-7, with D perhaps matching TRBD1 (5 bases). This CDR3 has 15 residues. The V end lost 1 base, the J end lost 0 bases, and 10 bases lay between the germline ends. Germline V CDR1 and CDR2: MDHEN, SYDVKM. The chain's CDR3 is CASSLYGQGSYEQYF. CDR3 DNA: TGTGCCAGCAGTTTATACGGTCAGGGCTCCTACGAGCAGTACTTC.

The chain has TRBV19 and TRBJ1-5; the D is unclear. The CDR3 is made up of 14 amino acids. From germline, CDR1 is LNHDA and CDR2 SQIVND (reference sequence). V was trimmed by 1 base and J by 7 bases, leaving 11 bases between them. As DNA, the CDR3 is TGTGCCAGTAGTATAGTCAGTTTTTACCAGCCCCAGCATTTT. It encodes CASSIVSFYQPQHF. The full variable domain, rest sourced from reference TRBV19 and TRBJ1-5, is DGGITQSPKYLFRKEGQNVTLSCEQNLNHDAMYWYRQDPGQGLRLIYYSQIVNDFQKGDIAEGYSVSREKKESFPLTVTSAQKNPTAFYLCASSIVSFYQPQHFGDGTRLSIL.

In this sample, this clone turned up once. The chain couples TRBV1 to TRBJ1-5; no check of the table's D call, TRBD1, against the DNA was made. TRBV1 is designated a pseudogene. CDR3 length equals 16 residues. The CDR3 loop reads CTSSQDRRDRRPPQHF. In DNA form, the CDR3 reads TGCACCAGCAGCCAAGATCGTAGAGACAGGAGGCCGCCCCAGCATTTT.

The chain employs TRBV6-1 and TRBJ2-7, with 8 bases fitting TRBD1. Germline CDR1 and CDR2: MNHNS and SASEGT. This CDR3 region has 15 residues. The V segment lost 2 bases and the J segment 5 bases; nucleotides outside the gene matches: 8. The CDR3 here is CASSELGQGWDEQYF. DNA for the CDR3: TGTGCCAGCAGTGAACTAGGACAGGGCTGGGACGAGCAGTACTTC.

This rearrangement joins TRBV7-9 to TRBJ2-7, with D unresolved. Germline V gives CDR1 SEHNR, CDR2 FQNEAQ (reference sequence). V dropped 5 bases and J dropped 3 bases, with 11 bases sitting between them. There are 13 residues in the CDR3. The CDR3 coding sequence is TGTGCCAGCAGCGGCTTGGTGAGCTACGAGCAGTACTTC. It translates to CASSGLVSYEQYF.

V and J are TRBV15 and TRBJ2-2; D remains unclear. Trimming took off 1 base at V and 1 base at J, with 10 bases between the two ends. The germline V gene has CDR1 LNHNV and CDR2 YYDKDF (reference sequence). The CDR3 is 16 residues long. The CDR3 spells CATSRGSNVNTGELFF. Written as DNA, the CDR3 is TGTGCCACCAGCAGAGGGTCCAACGTGAACACCGGGGAGCTGTTTTTT.